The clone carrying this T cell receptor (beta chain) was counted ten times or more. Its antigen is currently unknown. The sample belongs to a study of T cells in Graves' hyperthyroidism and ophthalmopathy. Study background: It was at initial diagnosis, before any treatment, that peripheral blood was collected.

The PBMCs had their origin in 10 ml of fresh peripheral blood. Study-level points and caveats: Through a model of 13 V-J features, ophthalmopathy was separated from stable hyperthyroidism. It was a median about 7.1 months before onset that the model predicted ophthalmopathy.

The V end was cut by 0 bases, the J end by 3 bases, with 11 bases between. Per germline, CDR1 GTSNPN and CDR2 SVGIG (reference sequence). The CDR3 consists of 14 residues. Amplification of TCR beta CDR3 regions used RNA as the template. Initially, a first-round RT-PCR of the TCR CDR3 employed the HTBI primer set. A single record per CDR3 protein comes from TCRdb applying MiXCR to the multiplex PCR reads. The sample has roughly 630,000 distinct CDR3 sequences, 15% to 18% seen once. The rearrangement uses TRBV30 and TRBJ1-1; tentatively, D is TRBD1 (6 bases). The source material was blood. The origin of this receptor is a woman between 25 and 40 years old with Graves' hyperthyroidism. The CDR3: CAWSVQGWDTEAFF. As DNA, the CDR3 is TGTGCCTGGAGTGTACAGGGCTGGGACACTGAAGCTTTCTTT.